This T cell receptor (beta chain) was sequenced for a study of tumor-infiltrating lymphocytes in primary liver carcinoma. General study results and limits: Only about 7-25% of top clones were detected in each of the five tumor regions. Significantly larger top-250-clone fractions were found in tumors than in blood (p = 0.039).

Note on this clonotype: The antigen is undetermined. With a much larger clone just one base away, this may be a read error.

A primer in the constant region served to generate TCR beta cDNA from roughly 450 ng of total RNA. Generation of the TCR beta libraries relied on three nested multiplex PCR rounds using slightly modified ARM-PCR. The first two PCR rounds used TRBV1-TRBV30 forward primers with a C-beta reverse primer, around 10 cycles each. One entry per CDR3 protein results from TCRdb running MiXCR on the multiplex PCR reads. The sample consists of fewer than 150,000 distinct CDR3 sequences, about 59% of them appearing once. DNA and RNA were both co-extracted from around 20-30 mg of bulk tissue that had not been sorted. Chronic HBV infection, which was untreated, was present in the patients. Germline V lookup: CDR1 SQVTM, CDR2 ANQGSEA. V lost 8 bases and J lost 1, with 15 bases in between. The CDR3 has 14 residues.

Sequencing used liver tumor tissue from sampling region 1. The subset here: tumor region T1, superior pole. This chain uses TRBV29-1 with TRBJ2-1; perhaps TRBD1 as D (6 bases). The sequence was obtained from a woman aged 55-69 years with primary liver carcinoma and hepatitis B virus infection. The DNA for the CDR3 is TGCAGCTTAAGTGCAGGGGTGTCCTACAATGAGCAGTTCTTC. This translates into CSLSAGVSYNEQFF.